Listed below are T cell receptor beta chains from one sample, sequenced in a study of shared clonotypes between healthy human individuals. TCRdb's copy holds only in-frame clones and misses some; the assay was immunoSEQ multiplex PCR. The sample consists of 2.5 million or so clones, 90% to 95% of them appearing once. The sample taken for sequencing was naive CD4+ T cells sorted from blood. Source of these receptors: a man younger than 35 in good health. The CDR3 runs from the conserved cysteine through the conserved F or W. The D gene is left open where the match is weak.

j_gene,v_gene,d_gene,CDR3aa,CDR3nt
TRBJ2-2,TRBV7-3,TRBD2,CASSPPGLAGGTGELFF,TGTGCCAGCAGCCCCCCAGGACTAGCGGGGGGGACCGGGGAGCTGTTTTTT
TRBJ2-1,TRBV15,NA,CATSRDTSYNEQFF,TGTGCCACCAGCAGAGATACTAGTTACAATGAGCAGTTCTTC
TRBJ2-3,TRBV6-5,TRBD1,CASNVQGARDTQYF,TGTGCCAGCAACGTACAGGGGGCAAGAGATACGCAGTATTTT
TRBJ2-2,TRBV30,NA,CAWRTDRNTGELFF,TGTGCCTGGAGGACGGACAGGAACACCGGGGAGCTGTTTTTT
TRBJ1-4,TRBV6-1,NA,CASSESSMFEKLFF,TGTGCCAGCAGTGAATCAAGTATGTTTGAAAAACTGTTTTTT
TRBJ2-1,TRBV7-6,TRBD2,CASSLGSGRANEQFF,TGTGCCAGCAGCTTAGGCTCAGGGAGGGCCAATGAGCAGTTCTTC
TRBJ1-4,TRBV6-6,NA,CASSPLGWSVNEKLFF,TGTGCCAGCAGTCCCCTAGGCTGGAGTGTAAATGAAAAACTGTTTTTT
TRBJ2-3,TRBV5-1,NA,CASSSEIRGEDTQYF,TGCGCCAGCAGCTCGGAAATCAGGGGGGAGGATACGCAGTATTTT
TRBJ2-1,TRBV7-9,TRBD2,CASTLGGRGEQFF,TGTGCCAGCACCCTCGGCGGGAGGGGTGAGCAGTTCTTC
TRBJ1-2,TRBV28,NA,CASSLTGGDYGYTF,TGTGCCAGCAGTTTGACAGGAGGTGACTATGGCTACACCTTC
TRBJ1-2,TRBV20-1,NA,CSAFFGYTF,TGCAGTGCTTTTTTTGGCTACACCTTC
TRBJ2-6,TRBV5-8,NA,CASSLEGAGANVLTF,TGTGCCAGCAGCTTGGAAGGGGCTGGGGCCAACGTCCTGACTTTC
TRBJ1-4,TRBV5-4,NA,CASSLADTQNEKLFF,TGTGCCAGCAGCTTGGCTGACACGCAAAATGAAAAACTGTTTTTT
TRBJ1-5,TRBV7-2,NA,CASSSGGYQPQHF,TGTGCCAGCAGCTCGGGAGGCTATCAGCCCCAGCATTTT
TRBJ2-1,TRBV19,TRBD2,CASRLLAGGPYNEQFF,TGTGCCAGTAGACTACTAGCGGGGGGCCCCTACAATGAGCAGTTCTTC
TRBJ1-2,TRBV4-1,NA,CASSQETGANYGYTF,TGCGCCAGCAGCCAAGAGACCGGGGCTAACTATGGCTACACCTTC
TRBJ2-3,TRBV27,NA,CASSFQGRTDTQYF,TGTGCCAGCAGTTTTCAAGGCAGGACAGATACGCAGTATTTT